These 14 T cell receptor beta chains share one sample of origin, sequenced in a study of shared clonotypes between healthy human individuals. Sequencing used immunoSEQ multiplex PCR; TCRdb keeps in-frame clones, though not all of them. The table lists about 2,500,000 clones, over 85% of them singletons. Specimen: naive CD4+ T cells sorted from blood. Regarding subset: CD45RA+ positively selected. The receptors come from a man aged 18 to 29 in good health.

CDR3 DNA sequence: TGTGCCAGCACCGGGACTAGCGGGGACCCAGGGGAGACCCAGTACTTC. Encoded protein: CASTGTSGDPGETQYF. The chain is built from TRBV6-4 and TRBJ2-5, with TRBD2 identical over 13 bases. V lost 7 bases, J lost 5 bases, and 10 bases stayed unmatched. The CDR3 consists of 16 residues. Germline assignment: CDR1 MRHNA and CDR2 SNTAGT.

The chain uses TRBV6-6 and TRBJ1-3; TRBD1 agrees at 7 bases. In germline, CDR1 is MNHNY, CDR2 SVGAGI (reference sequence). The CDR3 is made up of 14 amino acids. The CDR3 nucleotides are TGTCGATGGGGGACAGATGATTCTGGAAACACCATATATTTT. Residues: CRWGTDDSGNTIYF.

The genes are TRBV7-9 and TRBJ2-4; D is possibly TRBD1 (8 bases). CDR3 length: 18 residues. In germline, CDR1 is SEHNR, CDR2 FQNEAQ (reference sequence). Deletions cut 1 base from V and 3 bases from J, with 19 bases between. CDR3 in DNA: TGTGCCAGCAGCTTAGGTAACAGGGGGACTATTGGCAAAAACATTCAGTACTTC. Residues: CASSLGNRGTIGKNIQYF.

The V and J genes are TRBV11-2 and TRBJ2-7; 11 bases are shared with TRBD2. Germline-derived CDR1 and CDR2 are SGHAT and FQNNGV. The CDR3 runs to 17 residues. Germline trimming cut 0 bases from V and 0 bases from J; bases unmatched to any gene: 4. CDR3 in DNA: TGTGCCAGCAGCTTAGAACTAGCGGGGGTCACCTCCTACGAGCAGTACTTC. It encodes CASSLELAGVTSYEQYF.

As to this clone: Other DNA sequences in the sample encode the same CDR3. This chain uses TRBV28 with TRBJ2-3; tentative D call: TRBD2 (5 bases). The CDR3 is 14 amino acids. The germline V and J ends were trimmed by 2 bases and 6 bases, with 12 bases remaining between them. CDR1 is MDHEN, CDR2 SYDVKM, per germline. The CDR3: CASSLRGPGDTQYF. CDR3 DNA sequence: TGTGCCAGCAGTTTACGGGGTCCCGGGGATACGCAGTATTTT.

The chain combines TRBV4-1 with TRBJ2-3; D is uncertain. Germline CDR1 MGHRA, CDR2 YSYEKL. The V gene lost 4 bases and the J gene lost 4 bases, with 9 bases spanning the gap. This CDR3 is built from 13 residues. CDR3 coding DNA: TGCGCCAGCAGCCCTGGTACCCCAGATACGCAGTATTTT. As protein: CASSPGTPDTQYF.

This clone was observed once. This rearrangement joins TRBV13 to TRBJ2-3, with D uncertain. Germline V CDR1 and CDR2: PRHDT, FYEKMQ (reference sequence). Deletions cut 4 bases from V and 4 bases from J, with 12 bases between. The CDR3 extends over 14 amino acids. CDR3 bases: TGTGCCAGCAGCTCATCGGTTCGGGCAGATACGCAGTATTTT. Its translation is CASSSSVRADTQYF.

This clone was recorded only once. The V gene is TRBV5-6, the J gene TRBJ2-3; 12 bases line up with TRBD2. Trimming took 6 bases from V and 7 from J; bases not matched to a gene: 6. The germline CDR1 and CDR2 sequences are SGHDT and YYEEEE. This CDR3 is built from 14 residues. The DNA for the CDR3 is TGTGCCAGCATGCGGACTAGCGGGATAAATACGCAGTATTTT. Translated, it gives CASMRTSGINTQYF.

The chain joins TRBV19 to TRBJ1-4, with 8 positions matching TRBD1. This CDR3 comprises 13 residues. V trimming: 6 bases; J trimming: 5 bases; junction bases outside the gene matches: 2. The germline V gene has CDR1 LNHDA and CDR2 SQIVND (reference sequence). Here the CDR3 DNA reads TGTGCCAGTAGGAACAGGGGGAATGAAAAACTGTTTTTT. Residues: CASRNRGNEKLFF.

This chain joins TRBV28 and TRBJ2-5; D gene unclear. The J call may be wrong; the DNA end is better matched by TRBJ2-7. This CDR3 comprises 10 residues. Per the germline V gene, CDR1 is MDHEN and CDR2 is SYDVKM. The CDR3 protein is CASSLGEQYF. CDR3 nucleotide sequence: TGTGCCAGCAGTTTGGGCGAGCAGTACTTC.

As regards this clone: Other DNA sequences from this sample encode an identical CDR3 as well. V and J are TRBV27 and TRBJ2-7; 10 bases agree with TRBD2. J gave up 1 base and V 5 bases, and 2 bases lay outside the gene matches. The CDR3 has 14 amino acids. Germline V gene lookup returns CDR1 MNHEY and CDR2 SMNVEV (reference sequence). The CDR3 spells CASSLAGVSYEQYF. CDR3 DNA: TGTGCCAGCAGTCTAGCGGGAGTGTCCTACGAGCAGTACTTC.

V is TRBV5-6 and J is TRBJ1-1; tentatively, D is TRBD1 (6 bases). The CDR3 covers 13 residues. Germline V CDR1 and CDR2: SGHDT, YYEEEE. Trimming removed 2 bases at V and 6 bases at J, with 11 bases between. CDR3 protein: CASSLPGAAEAFF. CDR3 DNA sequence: TGTGCCAGCAGCTTACCAGGGGCGGCTGAAGCTTTCTTT.

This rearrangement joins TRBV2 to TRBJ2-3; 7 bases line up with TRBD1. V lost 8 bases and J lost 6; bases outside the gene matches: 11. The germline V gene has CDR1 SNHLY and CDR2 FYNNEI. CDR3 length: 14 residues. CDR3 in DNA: TGTGCCAGCGGGCGACAGGGCCATGGGGATACGCAGTATTTT. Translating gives CASGRQGHGDTQYF.

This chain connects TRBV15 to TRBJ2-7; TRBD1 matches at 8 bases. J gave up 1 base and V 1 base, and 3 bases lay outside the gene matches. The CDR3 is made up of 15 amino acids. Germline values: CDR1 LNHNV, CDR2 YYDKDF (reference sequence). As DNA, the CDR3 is TGTGCCACCAGCAGAGGTAGGACAGGGTCCTACGAGCAGTACTTC. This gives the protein CATSRGRTGSYEQYF. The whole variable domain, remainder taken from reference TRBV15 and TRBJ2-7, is DAMVIQNPRYQVTQFGKPVTLSCSQTLNHNVMYWYQQKSSQAPKLLFHYYDKDFNNEADTPDNFQSRRPNTSFCFLDIRSPGLGDTAMYLCATSRGRTGSYEQYFGPGTRLTVT.